These T cell receptor beta chains were read from a single sample in a study of blood T cell repertoires in COVID-19. The table came from immunoSEQ multiplex PCR; TCRdb's copy has only in-frame clones and leaves some out. The sample shows more than 75,000 clones, more than 75% of them seen only once. The specimen was peripheral blood. The receptors derive from a man aged 55-75 years with acute or convalescent COVID-19. CDR3s include the opening cysteine and the closing phenylalanine or tryptophan. A D gene is named only where the DNA matches it firmly. Where a row states a size, it is once, few, many or the class of an expanded clone; other rows omit it.

length: 17; J: TRBJ2-5; D: TRBD2; size: .; V: TRBV5-4; DNA: TGTGCCAGCAGCTTGTCTTTGGGACTAGCCTCGGATGAGACCCAGTACTTC; CDR3: CASSLSLGLASDETQYF
length: 14; J: TRBJ1-5; D: .; size: .; V: TRBV28; DNA: TGTGCCAGCAGTCCAGACAGCCTTAATCAGCCCCAGCATTTT; CDR3: CASSPDSLNQPQHF
length: 15; J: TRBJ2-7; D: TRBD1; size: .; V: TRBV7-2; DNA: TGTGCCAGCACCAAAAACCCAGGGGGCTCCTACGAGCAGTACTTC; CDR3: CASTKNPGGSYEQYF
length: 15; J: TRBJ1-4; D: TRBD1; size: .; V: TRBV28; DNA: TGTGCCAGCAGCCTTCCGGGACAGGGGTATGAAAAACTGTTTTTT; CDR3: CASSLPGQGYEKLFF
length: 15; J: TRBJ1-3; D: .; size: .; V: TRBV5-5; DNA: TGTGCCAGCAGCTTGGGGGCAGGTCCTGGAAACACCATATATTTT; CDR3: CASSLGAGPGNTIYF
length: 14; J: TRBJ2-3; D: TRBD2; size: few; V: TRBV6-6; DNA: TGTGCCAGCTTTACTAGCGGGAGGGGGGATACGCAGTATTTT; CDR3: CASFTSGRGDTQYF
length: 17; J: TRBJ2-1; D: TRBD2; size: .; V: TRBV28; DNA: TGTGCCAGCACCGGCCCCCCGGGTAGCGGGAGTGGCAATGAGCAGTTCTTC; CDR3: CASTGPPGSGSGNEQFF
length: 13; J: TRBJ1-2; D: .; size: .; V: TRBV19; DNA: TGTGCCAGTAGTTCAAAAGGGGGCTATGGCTACACCTTC; CDR3: CASSSKGGYGYTF
length: 16; J: TRBJ1-6; D: .; size: few; V: TRBV5-6; DNA: TGTGCCAGCAGCCCCCAGGTTGGGGTCGCGGGTTCACCCCTCCACTTT; CDR3: CASSPQVGVAGSPLHF
length: 14; J: TRBJ2-5; D: .; size: few; V: TRBV5-1; DNA: TGCGCCAGCAGCTTGGACAGGGTAGGGGAGACCCAGTACTTC; CDR3: CASSLDRVGETQYF
length: 15; J: TRBJ2-1; D: .; size: .; V: TRBV4-2; DNA: TGTGCCAGCAGCCAAGGGCAGGGGCCTAGCAATGAGCAGTTCTTC; CDR3: CASSQGQGPSNEQFF
length: 16; J: TRBJ1-2; D: .; size: .; V: TRBV3-1/TRBV3-2; DNA: TGTGCCAGCAGCCAAGATACGAGTGAATGGAACTATGGCTACACCTTC; CDR3: CASSQDTSEWNYGYTF
length: 16; J: TRBJ2-3; D: .; size: .; V: TRBV9; DNA: TGTGCCAGCAGCGCCAGAATGGATCCTAGAGCAGATACGCAGTATTTT; CDR3: CASSARMDPRADTQYF
length: 21; J: TRBJ2-6; D: TRBD1; size: .; V: TRBV6-2/TRBV6-3; DNA: TGTGCCAGCAGTTACTCGACAGGGTTATGGCCCAAGACTTCTGGGGCCAACGTCCTGACTTTC; CDR3: CASSYSTGLWPKTSGANVLTF
length: 12; J: TRBJ2-7; D: .; size: few; V: TRBV5-1; DNA: TGCGCCAGCAGCTTGGTAGAAAACGAGCAGTACTTC; CDR3: CASSLVENEQYF
length: 13; J: TRBJ1-2; D: .; size: .; V: TRBV5-5; DNA: TGTGCCAGCAGCTCCCAGGGAACTTATGGCTACACCTTC; CDR3: CASSSQGTYGYTF
length: 15; J: TRBJ2-2; D: .; size: .; V: TRBV7-2; DNA: TGTGCCAGCAGACCCTCAGGGAAGTACACCGGGGAGCTGTTTTTT; CDR3: CASRPSGKYTGELFF
length: 13; J: TRBJ2-5; D: .; size: .; V: TRBV12-2; DNA: TGTGCAAGTCGCTTAGCGTTCTATGAGACCCAGTACTTC; CDR3: CASRLAFYETQYF
length: 15; J: TRBJ1-4; D: .; size: .; V: TRBV7-2; DNA: TGTGCCAGCAGCTTACTCAACACGCCGGGGGAAAAACTGTTTTTT; CDR3: CASSLLNTPGEKLFF
length: 16; J: TRBJ2-5; D: TRBD2; size: .; V: TRBV7-2; DNA: TGTGCCAGCAGCTTAGTCGGCGGCGGGGGACAAGAGACCCAGTACTTC; CDR3: CASSLVGGGGQETQYF
length: 14; J: TRBJ1-3; D: .; size: .; V: TRBV6-6; DNA: TGTGCCAGCAGTGGCGGGGCCGCTGGAAACACCATATATTTT; CDR3: CASSGGAAGNTIYF
length: 16; J: TRBJ1-6; D: .; size: .; V: TRBV27; DNA: TGTGCCAGCAGTTTAGGAGGGGCGCGAAGAGGGTCACCCCTCTACTTT; CDR3: CASSLGGARRGSPLYF
length: 14; J: TRBJ1-1; D: .; size: .; V: TRBV27; DNA: TGTGCCAGCAGTTTGAGGCAAATGAACACTGAAGCTTTCTTT; CDR3: CASSLRQMNTEAFF
length: 12; J: TRBJ1-1; D: .; size: once; V: TRBV19; DNA: TGTGCCAGTACGTACCCGGGGACTGAAGCTTTCTTT; CDR3: CASTYPGTEAFF
length: 16; J: TRBJ1-4; D: TRBD1; size: .; V: TRBV9; DNA: TGTGCCAGCAGCGTAGATAATCGGGCAGGGGGTGAAAAACTGTTTTTT; CDR3: CASSVDNRAGGEKLFF
length: 16; J: TRBJ1-5; D: TRBD1; size: few; V: TRBV4-2; DNA: TGTGCCAGCAGCCAAGGAGAGGGACAGGGAGGGCAGCCCCAGCATTTT; CDR3: CASSQGEGQGGQPQHF
length: 12; J: TRBJ1-1; D: .; size: .; V: TRBV15; DNA: TGTGCCACCAGCCTCAGCGGGGGTTTAGCTTTCTTT; CDR3: CATSLSGGLAFF
length: 14; J: TRBJ2-5; D: TRBD2; size: .; V: TRBV9; DNA: TGTGCCAGCACCCATAGCGGGAATGGGGAGACCCAGTACTTC; CDR3: CASTHSGNGETQYF
length: 14; J: TRBJ2-7; D: TRBD2; size: .; V: TRBV30; DNA: TGTGCCTGGAGTGTAGCGGGGAGCTCCCACGAGCAGTACTTC; CDR3: CAWSVAGSSHEQYF
length: 15; J: TRBJ1-3; D: .; size: once; V: TRBV27; DNA: TGTGCCAGCAGACTTACAGGAGACTCTGGAAACACCATATATTTT; CDR3: CASRLTGDSGNTIYF
length: 13; J: TRBJ1-6; D: .; size: .; V: TRBV9; DNA: TGTGCCAGCAGCTTCGGGGGAAATTCACCCCTCCACTTT; CDR3: CASSFGGNSPLHF
length: 15; J: TRBJ2-2; D: .; size: .; V: TRBV29-1; DNA: TGCAGCGTCTATGGGCGGGGGCGGAACACCGGGGAGCTGTTTTTT; CDR3: CSVYGRGRNTGELFF
length: 16; J: TRBJ2-5; D: TRBD2; size: .; V: TRBV5-1; DNA: TGCGCCAGCTCACCGACGGGAGGATCCGTTAGAGAGACCCAGTACTTC; CDR3: CASSPTGGSVRETQYF
length: 16; J: TRBJ2-3; D: TRBD1; size: .; V: TRBV28; DNA: TGTGCCAGCAGTTTGTCGGGACAGGGGGCTATAGATACGCAGTATTTT; CDR3: CASSLSGQGAIDTQYF
length: 15; J: TRBJ1-2; D: TRBD1; size: .; V: TRBV5-1; DNA: TGCGCCAGCAGCTCTACCGGGACAGGAGACTATGGCTACACCTTC; CDR3: CASSSTGTGDYGYTF
length: 14; J: TRBJ2-3; D: .; size: .; V: TRBV11-3; DNA: TGTGCCAGCAGCGGTAGCAGAAGCACAGATACGCAGTATTTT; CDR3: CASSGSRSTDTQYF
length: 14; J: TRBJ2-5; D: .; size: .; V: TRBV5-6; DNA: TGTGCCAGCAGCTTAGCAGCAGGGGAAGAGACCCAGTACTTC; CDR3: CASSLAAGEETQYF
length: 14; J: TRBJ2-5; D: TRBD1; size: .; V: TRBV6-2/TRBV6-3; DNA: TGTGCCAGCAGTTCGCCAGGGGGCCCCGAGACCCAGTACTTC; CDR3: CASSSPGGPETQYF
length: 13; J: TRBJ1-5; D: .; size: .; V: TRBV18; DNA: TGTGCCAGCTCACCATCGGGGAATCAGCCCCAGCATTTT; CDR3: CASSPSGNQPQHF
length: 17; J: TRBJ2-7; D: TRBD2; size: .; V: TRBV5-1; DNA: TGCGCCAGCAGCTTGCGACTAGCGGGAGGCCCAATCTACGAGCAGTACTTC; CDR3: CASSLRLAGGPIYEQYF
length: 17; J: TRBJ2-3; D: TRBD2; size: .; V: TRBV7-8; DNA: TGTGCCAGCAGCTTAGGTTCCTTCGCGGGGGGAACAGATACGCAGTATTTT; CDR3: CASSLGSFAGGTDTQYF
length: 16; J: TRBJ2-1; D: TRBD2; size: .; V: TRBV6-1; DNA: TGTGCCAGCAGTGTGGGACTAGCGGGACACTACAATGAGCAGTTCTTC; CDR3: CASSVGLAGHYNEQFF
length: 14; J: TRBJ1-5; D: .; size: .; V: TRBV20-1; DNA: TGCAGTGCTAGTTATGAGGGAAGCAATCAGCCCCAGCATTTT; CDR3: CSASYEGSNQPQHF
length: 14; J: TRBJ2-1; D: TRBD1; size: .; V: TRBV5-1; DNA: TGCGCCAGCAGCCTAATCAGGGGGAACAATGAGCAGTTCTTC; CDR3: CASSLIRGNNEQFF
length: 13; J: TRBJ1-5; D: .; size: .; V: TRBV2; DNA: TGTGCCAGCAGTGTGGGGCAGTATCAGCCCCAGCATTTT; CDR3: CASSVGQYQPQHF
length: 16; J: TRBJ1-5; D: TRBD1; size: .; V: TRBV7-2; DNA: TGTGCCAGCAGCCCGACCGGGACAGGTTTCAATCAGCCCCAGCATTTT; CDR3: CASSPTGTGFNQPQHF
length: 15; J: TRBJ2-7; D: TRBD2; size: .; V: TRBV4-2; DNA: TGTGCCAGCAGCCAAACTAGCGGGCCCGCTTACGAGCAGTACTTC; CDR3: CASSQTSGPAYEQYF
length: 16; J: TRBJ2-1; D: TRBD2; size: once; V: TRBV7-9; DNA: TGTGCCAGCAGCTCGTATAGCGGGGGGGCCCACAATGAGCAGTTCTTC; CDR3: CASSSYSGGAHNEQFF
length: 14; J: TRBJ2-7; D: TRBD2; size: once; V: TRBV6-2/TRBV6-3; DNA: TGTGCCAGCAGTCTAGCGGGGGGGGTCTACGAGCAGTACTTC; CDR3: CASSLAGGVYEQYF
length: 13; J: TRBJ2-1; D: TRBD1; size: .; V: TRBV11-2; DNA: TGTGCCAGTCGACAGGGGCCCTACAATGAGCAGTTCTTC; CDR3: CASRQGPYNEQFF
length: 14; J: TRBJ2-5; D: TRBD1; size: once; V: TRBV5-1; DNA: TGCGCCAGCAGCCCCGGGACAGGGCAAGAGACCCAGTACTTC; CDR3: CASSPGTGQETQYF
length: 14; J: TRBJ1-2; D: .; size: .; V: TRBV30; DNA: TGTGCCTGGGGTGGGGCAGGGCTCCTATGGGGCTACACCTTC; CDR3: CAWGGAGLLWGYTF
length: 14; J: TRBJ2-1; D: TRBD2; size: .; V: TRBV7-2; DNA: TGTGCCAGCAGCTCCCGGGGCGGGGGGGATGAGCAGTTCTTC; CDR3: CASSSRGGGDEQFF
length: 12; J: TRBJ1-2; D: TRBD1; size: .; V: TRBV29-1; DNA: TGCAGCGCCGGACAGGGGGACTATGGCTACACCTTC; CDR3: CSAGQGDYGYTF